Sequencing of this TCR beta chain was carried out in a study of control samples from healthy donors and cancer patients. The CDR3 has 14 amino acids. Germline V gives CDR1 SGHTA, CDR2 FQGNSA. V was shortened by 6 bases and J by 5 bases, with 16 bases between the two germline ends. Sequenced by immunoSEQ multiplex PCR; TCRdb stores in-frame clones only, minus some. The sample lists approximately 160,000 clones; just under 95% were seen once. Specimen: blood. The chain employs TRBV7-2 and TRBJ1-1; D is possibly TRBD1 (6 bases). The receptor was isolated from a woman in her sixties or seventies in good health. The DNA of the CDR3 is TGTGCCAGCAGTTCTAAGGGGGGAGGGACTGAAGCTTTCTTT. It yields the protein CASSSKGGGTEAFF.